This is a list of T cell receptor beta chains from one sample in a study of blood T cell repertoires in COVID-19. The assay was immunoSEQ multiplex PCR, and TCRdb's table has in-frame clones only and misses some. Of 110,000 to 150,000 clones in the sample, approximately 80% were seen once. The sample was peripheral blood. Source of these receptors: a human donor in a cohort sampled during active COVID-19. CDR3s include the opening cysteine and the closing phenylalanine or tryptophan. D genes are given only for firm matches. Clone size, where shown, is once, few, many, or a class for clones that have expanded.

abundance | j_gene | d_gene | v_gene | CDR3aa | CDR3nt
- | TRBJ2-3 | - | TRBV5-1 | CASSGGLMPLSTDTQYF | TGCGCCAGCAGCGGAGGACTCATGCCCCTAAGCACAGATACGCAGTATTTT
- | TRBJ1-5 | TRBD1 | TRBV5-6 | CASSFSRQGAGNQPQHF | TGTGCCAGCAGCTTCTCACGACAGGGGGCTGGCAATCAGCCCCAGCATTTT
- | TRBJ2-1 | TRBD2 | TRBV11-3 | CASPRRKEDGRRPHEQFF | TGTGCCAGCCCCAGGAGGAAAGAAGACGGGAGGCGCCCTCATGAGCAGTTCTTC
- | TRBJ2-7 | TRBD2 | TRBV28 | CASSLSAGAPYEQYF | TGTGCCAGCAGTTTGTCAGCGGGAGCGCCCTACGAGCAGTACTTC
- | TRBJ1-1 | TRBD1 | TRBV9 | CASSILPGTGGTEAFF | TGTGCCAGCAGCATTCTACCCGGGACAGGAGGGACTGAAGCTTTCTTT
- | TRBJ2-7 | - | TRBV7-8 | CASSLGDITYEQYF | TGTGCCAGCAGCTTAGGCGACATCACCTACGAGCAGTACTTC
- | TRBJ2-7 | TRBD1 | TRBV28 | CAITGTGPVEQYF | TGTGCCATTACCGGGACAGGACCTGTGGAGCAGTACTTC
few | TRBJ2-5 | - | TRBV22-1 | CPGQNEDSDQRSLETQYF | TGTCCTGGGCAAAACGAGGACAGCGATCAGCGGTCCCTAGAGACCCAGTACTTC
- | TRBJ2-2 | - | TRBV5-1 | CASSLVSGNTGELFF | TGCGCCAGCAGCTTGGTATCCGGGAACACCGGGGAGCTGTTTTTT
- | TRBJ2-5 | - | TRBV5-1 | CASSLGLHQETQYF | TGCGCCAGCAGCCTGGGACTGCACCAAGAGACCCAGTACTTC
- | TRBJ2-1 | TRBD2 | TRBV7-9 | CASGRALYNEQFF | TGTGCCAGCGGGAGGGCGTTGTACAATGAGCAGTTCTTC
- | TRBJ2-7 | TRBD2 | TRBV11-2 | CASRADRGVLYEQYF | TGTGCCAGCAGAGCGGACCGGGGGGTCCTCTACGAGCAGTACTTC
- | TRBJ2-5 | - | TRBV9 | CASSVGSGVRQETQYF | TGTGCCAGCAGCGTAGGATCGGGAGTGCGACAAGAGACCCAGTACTTC
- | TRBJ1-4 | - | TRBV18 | CASSPPRGGESNEKLFF | TGTGCCAGCTCACCACCGCGGGGAGGCGAGTCCAATGAAAAACTGTTTTTT
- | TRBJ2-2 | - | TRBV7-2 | CASSFRLGNTGELFF | TGTGCCAGCAGCTTTCGACTAGGAAACACCGGGGAGCTGTTTTTT
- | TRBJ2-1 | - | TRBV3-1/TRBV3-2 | CASSQGGLIVPFF | TGTGCCAGCAGCCAAGGGGGACTCATTGTTCCGTTCTTC
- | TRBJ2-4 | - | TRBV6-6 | CASSYGERKNIQYF | TGTGCCAGCAGTTACGGGGAGCGGAAAAACATTCAGTACTTC
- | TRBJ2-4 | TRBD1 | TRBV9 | CASSAGQGRNIQYF | TGTGCCAGCAGCGCCGGACAGGGTCGGAACATTCAGTACTTC
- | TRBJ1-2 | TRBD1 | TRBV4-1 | CASSHKQGELVRGYTF | TGCGCCAGCAGCCATAAACAGGGGGAGCTGGTAAGGGGCTACACCTTC
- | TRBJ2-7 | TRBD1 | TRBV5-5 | CASSPGQGAVFYNWYF | TGTGCCAGCAGCCCAGGACAGGGGGCGGTGTTTTATAACTGGTACTTC
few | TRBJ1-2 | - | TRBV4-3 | CASSPPGDSYGYTF | TGCGCCAGCAGCCCCCCGGGGGACTCTTATGGCTACACCTTC
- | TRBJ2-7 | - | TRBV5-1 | CASSLAGTLYEQYF | TGCGCCAGCAGCTTGGCCGGGACTCTCTACGAGCAGTACTTC